This passage covers 22 T cell receptor beta chains from one sample sequenced in a study of cytomegalovirus exposure and HLA in healthy donors. A multiplex PCR was run with 60 Vbeta primers and 13 Jbeta primers. Assay used: immunoSEQ multiplex PCR; TCRdb lists only in-frame clones, some missing. The data hold around 180,000 clones, with 70% to 90% observed a single time. The sequencing sample was made of PBMCs. The receptor set was obtained from a girl between 10 and 17 years old in good health and CMV-seropositive.

This clone was counted a single time. The chain uses TRBV12-5 and TRBJ1-2; 8 bases are shared with TRBD1. Looked up from germline, CDR1 is LGHNT and CDR2 is FRNRAP. This CDR3 has 15 residues. After removal of 4 bases from V and 6 bases from J, the junction contained 10 bases not matched to a gene. In DNA, the CDR3 is TGTGCTAGTGGTTCGGCGACAGGGGCGTTCCATGGCTACACCTTC. This translates into CASGSATGAFHGYTF. Supplemented by reference TRBV12-5 and TRBJ1-2, the full variable domain reads DARVTQTPRHKVTEMGQEVTMRCQPILGHNTVFWYRQTMMQGLELLAYFRNRAPLDDSGMPKDRFSAEMPDATLATLKIQPSEPRDSAVYFCASGSATGAFHGYTFGSGTRLTVV.

This chain uses TRBV5-1 with TRBJ2-5; the D gene is possibly TRBD1 (6 bases). The last part of the DNA fits TRBJ2-7 better; the J call may be wrong. This CDR3 is built from 15 residues. Germline values: CDR1 SGHRS, CDR2 YFSETQ. The chain's CDR3 is CASSLATGRSYEQYF. The CDR3 DNA reads as TGCGCCAGCAGCTTGGCCACAGGGCGTTCCTACGAGCAGTACTTC.

This sequence joins TRBV5-6 and TRBJ2-5; 7 bases map to TRBD2. This CDR3 has 13 residues. J gave up 2 bases and V 4 bases, and 2 bases lay outside the gene matches. Looked up from germline, CDR1 is SGHDT and CDR2 is YYEEEE. The CDR3 region has the DNA TGTGCCAGCAGCGGGGGACTACAAGAGACCCAGTACTTC. Its translation is CASSGGLQETQYF.

This chain joins TRBV29-1 and TRBJ2-2, with 13 bases lining up with TRBD2. Trimming at V came to 6 bases and at J to 7 bases, leaving 5 bases not matched to a gene. CDR3 length: 14 amino acids. CDR1 SQVTM and CDR2 ANQGSEA come from the germline V gene. CDR3 bases: TGCAGCGTGGGGACTAGCGGGGAGGTCGGGGAGCTGTTTTTT. Protein: CSVGTSGEVGELFF.

The sample holds one count of this clone. J is TRBJ1-4 and V is TRBV7-2, with 8 bases identical to TRBD1. Germline-derived CDR1 and CDR2 are SGHTA and FQGNSA. This CDR3 spans 15 amino acids. Trimming removed 5 bases from V and 3 bases from J; junction bases left unmatched: 5. CDR3 region: CASSPDRGPNEKLFF. The CDR3 coding sequence is TGTGCCAGCAGCCCCGACAGGGGTCCTAATGAAAAACTGTTTTTT.

In this sample, this clone turned up a few times. The CDR3 reads CASSDSFTYEQYF. CDR3 coding DNA: TGCGCCAGCAGCGACTCCTTTACCTACGAGCAGTACTTC. The chain uses TRBV5-1 and TRBJ2-7; D is undetermined. V shed 4 bases and J shed 2 bases, with 10 bases lying between them. Looked up from germline, CDR1 is SGHRS and CDR2 is YFSETQ. The CDR3 totals 13 residues.

This clone occurred once. The V and J genes are TRBV9 and TRBJ2-7, with 11 bases fitting TRBD1. Germline V CDR1 and CDR2: SGDLS, YYNGEE. J was trimmed by 2 bases and V by 4 bases; bases with no gene match: 2. The length of the CDR3 is 14 residues. The CDR3 nucleotides read TGTGCCAGCAGCAAGGGACAGGGGGCCTACGAGCAGTACTTC. It is translated as CASSKGQGAYEQYF.

The V and J genes are TRBV2 and TRBJ1-5; TRBD1 is a possible D gene (6 bases). Germline CDR1 and CDR2: SNHLY and FYNNEI. The CDR3 length is 17 residues. Trimming removed 5 bases from V and 0 bases from J, with 17 bases in between. The CDR3 protein is CASSTQDRRYSNQPQHF. CDR3 DNA sequence: TGTGCCAGCAGTACCCAAGACAGGAGATATAGCAATCAGCCCCAGCATTTT.

The gene calls are TRBV18 and TRBJ1-2; D may be TRBD1 (6 bases). Germline V lookup: CDR1 KGHSH, CDR2 LQKENI. CDR3 length equals 17 residues. V lost 3 bases and J lost 4, with 21 bases in between. DNA of the CDR3: TGTGCCAGCTCACCCGTTAGGCAGGGGCTGGCTTCCTATGGCTACACCTTC. Translated, it gives CASSPVRQGLASYGYTF.

The sample holds one count of this clone. This sequence joins TRBV6-1 and TRBJ2-5, with 16 bases aligning to TRBD2. The J call may not be correct, given that the DNA end is closer to TRBJ2-7. Germline CDR1 reads MNHNS; CDR2 reads SASEGT. The CDR3 runs to 14 residues. The CDR3 DNA follows: TGTGCCAGCAGGGGGACTAGCGGGGGGGACGAGCAGTACTTC. This encodes CASRGTSGGDEQYF.

The chain joins TRBV25-1 to TRBJ2-5, with 15 bases identical to TRBD2. The V segment lost 7 bases and the J segment 5 bases; nucleotides outside the gene matches: 8. This CDR3 spans 16 amino acids. Germline V lookup: CDR1 MGHDK, CDR2 SYGVNS. The CDR3 DNA reads as TGTGCCAGCACCGGACTAGCGGGGGGGCCACGGGAGACCCAGTACTTC. It yields the protein CASTGLAGGPRETQYF.

The chain carries TRBV30 and TRBJ1-6; TRBD1 aligns across 11 bases. The CDR3 length is 16 residues. Germline lookup yields CDR1 GTSNPN and CDR2 SVGIG (reference sequence). Germline trimming cut 4 bases from V and 6 bases from J; bases unmatched to any gene: 8. In nucleotides, the CDR3 is TGTGCCTGGACCCGCCCAGGGACAGGGGGTAATTCACCCCTCCACTTT. Protein sequence: CAWTRPGTGGNSPLHF.

J is TRBJ1-1 and V is TRBV6-1, with a tentative D call TRBD1 (5 bases). The CDR3 spans 11 residues. In germline, CDR1 is MNHNS, CDR2 SASEGT. V lost 5 bases, J lost 8 bases, and 9 bases lay in between. CDR3 amino acids: CASSQGTEAFF. CDR3 sequence (DNA): TGTGCCAGCAGTCAGGGTACCGAAGCTTTCTTT.

This rearrangement joins TRBV11-1 to TRBJ1-6; no firm D call. V was clipped by 5 bases and J by 0 bases, with 8 bases between them. The CDR3 spans 15 residues. Per germline, CDR1 SGHAT and CDR2 FQDESV (reference sequence). The chain's CDR3 is CASSHGSSYNSPLHF. For the CDR3, the DNA is TGTGCCAGCAGCCACGGGAGCTCCTATAATTCACCCCTCCACTTT. Full variable domain (remainder filled in from reference TRBV11-1 and TRBJ1-6): EAEVAQSPRYKITEKSQAVAFWCDPISGHATLYWYRQILGQGPELLVQFQDESVVDDSQLPKDRFSAERLKGVDSTLKIQPAELGDSAMYLCASSHGSSYNSPLHFGNGTRLTVT.

The chain has TRBV7-9 and TRBJ1-2, with D uncertain. The CDR3 totals 15 residues. With 0 bases removed from V and 10 bases from J, the gap between germline ends came to 18 bases. Germline V lookup: CDR1 SEHNR, CDR2 FQNEAQ (reference sequence). CDR3 protein: CASSLAAATKVIYTF. CDR3 DNA: TGTGCCAGCAGCTTAGCGGCGGCGACCAAGGTAATCTACACCTTC. Looking up the rest from reference TRBV7-9 and TRBJ1-2 gives the full variable domain: DTGVSQNPRHKITKRGQNVTFRCDPISEHNRLYWYRQTLGQGPEFLTYFQNEAQLEKSRLLSDRFSAERPKGSFSTLEIQRTEQGDSAMYLCASSLAAATKVIYTFGSGTRLTVV.

The rearrangement links TRBV29-1 to TRBJ1-3; TRBD1 agrees at 7 bases. The germline gives CDR1 SQVTM, CDR2 ANQGSEA. The length of the CDR3 is 14 residues. V lost 6 bases, J lost 4 bases, and 9 bases stayed unmatched. CDR3 sequence: CSVQNTGEGNTIYF. CDR3 bases: TGCAGCGTCCAAAACACAGGGGAAGGAAACACCATATATTTT.

This chain joins TRBV29-1 and TRBJ1-2; D is unresolved. Germline assignment: CDR1 SQVTM and CDR2 ANQGSEA. The CDR3 sequence is 12 residues long. V was pared by 7 bases and J by 6 bases, with 15 bases between. The CDR3 sequence is CSAADFNHGYTF. The DNA for the CDR3 is TGCAGCGCCGCCGACTTCAACCATGGCTACACCTTC.

The gene calls are TRBV7-9 and TRBJ1-4, with D hard to call. The germline V gene has CDR1 SEHNR and CDR2 FQNEAQ (reference sequence). There are 14 residues in the CDR3. V was cut by 1 base and J by 8 bases, with 11 bases left in between. The CDR3 DNA sequence: TGTGCCAGCAGCTTAGGGCAGGCGAAGGAAAAACTGTTTTTT. It specifies CASSLGQAKEKLFF.

The chain uses TRBV10-3 and TRBJ1-5; 7 positions agree with TRBD1. The CDR3 spans 14 residues. The germline V gene encodes CDR1 ENHRY and CDR2 SYGVKD. With V trimmed by 5 bases and J by 2 bases, 3 bases remained unmatched. Written as DNA, the CDR3 is TGTGCCATCAGTCAGGGGGAGGGCAATCAGCCCCAGCATTTT. This gives the protein CAISQGEGNQPQHF.

In nucleotides, the CDR3 is TGTGCCAGCAGTTACTCGGACAGGGGCTGGGAGACCCAGTACTTC. It encodes CASSYSDRGWETQYF. This sequence joins TRBV6-5 and TRBJ2-5, with 9 bases aligning to TRBD1. The CDR3 sequence is 15 residues long. In germline, CDR1 is MNHEY, CDR2 SVGAGI. The trim removed 0 bases at V and 5 bases at J, leaving 4 bases unmatched.

This chain connects TRBV6-5 to TRBJ1-1, with D possibly matching TRBD1 (5 bases). The V gene's germline CDR1 is MNHEY and CDR2 SVGAGI. The V end lost 5 bases, the J end lost 4 bases, and 17 bases lay between the germline ends. The CDR3 totals 15 residues. CDR3 residues: CASSNLRVMGTEAFF. CDR3 bases: TGTGCCAGCAGTAACCTCAGGGTCATGGGCACTGAAGCTTTCTTT.

The V gene is TRBV6-5, the J gene TRBJ1-2; D might be TRBD1 (5 bases). V was cut by 8 bases and J by 5 bases, with 9 bases left in between. This CDR3 is 11 amino acids long. Germline-derived CDR1 and CDR2 are MNHEY and SVGAGI. CDR3 DNA sequence: TGTGCCAGCGGGGCGGGGTATGGCTACACCTTC. The encoded protein is CASGAGYGYTF.